Included here is one TCR beta chain sequence, with context. These data come from a study of blood T cell repertoires in COVID-19. Study-wide context: Sites in the United States, Italy and Spain provided acute and convalescent COVID-19 samples.

The germline gives CDR1 KGHDR, CDR2 SFDVKD. This CDR3 has 14 amino acids. V dropped 3 bases and J dropped 3 bases, with 8 bases sitting between them. Source study methods: How many nucleated cells were present was estimated from reference gene primer amplification. The table came from immunoSEQ multiplex PCR; TCRdb's copy has only in-frame clones and leaves some out. That table furnishes V, J and clone size, whereas the DNA furnished D and trimming. The sample yields some 180,000 clones, around 84% seen once. Sequenced sample: peripheral blood. V usage is TRBV24-1 and J usage is TRBJ2-1; unclear D gene. This receptor was obtained from a human donor in a cohort sampled during active COVID-19. CDR3 coding DNA: TGTGCCACCAGTGATGTCAGGTACTACAATGAGCAGTTCTTC. Encoded protein: CATSDVRYYNEQFF.